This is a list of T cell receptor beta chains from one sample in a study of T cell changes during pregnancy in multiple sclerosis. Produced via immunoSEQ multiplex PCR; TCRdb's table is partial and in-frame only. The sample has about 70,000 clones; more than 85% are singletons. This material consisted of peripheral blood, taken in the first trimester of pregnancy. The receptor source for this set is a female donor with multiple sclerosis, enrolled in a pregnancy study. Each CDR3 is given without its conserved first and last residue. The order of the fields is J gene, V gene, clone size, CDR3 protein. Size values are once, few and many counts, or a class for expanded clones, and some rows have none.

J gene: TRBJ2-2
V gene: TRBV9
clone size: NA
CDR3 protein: ASSPSGRAPGELF

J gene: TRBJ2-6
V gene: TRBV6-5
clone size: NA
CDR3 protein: ASREGYSGANVLT

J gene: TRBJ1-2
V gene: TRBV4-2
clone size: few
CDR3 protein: ASSPILQGADGYT

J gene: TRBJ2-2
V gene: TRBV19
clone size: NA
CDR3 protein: ACKRWRGNTGELF

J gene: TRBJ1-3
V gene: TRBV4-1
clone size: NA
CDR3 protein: ASSQVTGNTIY

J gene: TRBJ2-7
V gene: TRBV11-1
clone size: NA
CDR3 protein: ASSPDSSYEQY

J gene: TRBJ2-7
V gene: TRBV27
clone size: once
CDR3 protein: ASSSGTNYEQY

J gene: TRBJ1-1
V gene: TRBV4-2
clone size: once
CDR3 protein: ATSQGWNTEAF

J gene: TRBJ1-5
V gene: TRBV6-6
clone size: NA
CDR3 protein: AIGTQDWPQH

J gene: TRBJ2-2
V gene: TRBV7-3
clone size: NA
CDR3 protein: ASSSDRITGELF

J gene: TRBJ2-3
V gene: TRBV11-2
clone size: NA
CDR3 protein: ASSFRGAGDTQY

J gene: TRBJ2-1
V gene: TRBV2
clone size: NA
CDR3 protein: ASIGQGIEQF

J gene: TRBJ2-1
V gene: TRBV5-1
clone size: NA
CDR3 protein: ASSSPSGTGLYNEQF

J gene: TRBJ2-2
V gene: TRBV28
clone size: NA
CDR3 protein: ASSLYSAVGTGELF

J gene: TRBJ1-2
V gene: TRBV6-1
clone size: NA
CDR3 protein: ASSDLLLRYT

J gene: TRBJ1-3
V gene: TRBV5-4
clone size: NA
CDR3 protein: ASSLARAGAPSRSGNTIY

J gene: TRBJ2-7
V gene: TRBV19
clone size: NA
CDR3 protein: ASSRGLAHYEQY

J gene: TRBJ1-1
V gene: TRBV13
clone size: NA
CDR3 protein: ASSLGRRTEAF

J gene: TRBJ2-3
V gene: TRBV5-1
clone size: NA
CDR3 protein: ASSSGQGGPVAPDTQY

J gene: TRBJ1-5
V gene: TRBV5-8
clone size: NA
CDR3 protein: ASSLGDRGNQPQH

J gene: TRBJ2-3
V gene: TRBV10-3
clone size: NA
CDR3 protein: AIGAGGRDTQY

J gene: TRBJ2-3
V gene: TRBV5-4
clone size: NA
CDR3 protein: ASSLIAPDTQY

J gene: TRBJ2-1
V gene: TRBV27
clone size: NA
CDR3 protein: ASTLRREGYYNEQF

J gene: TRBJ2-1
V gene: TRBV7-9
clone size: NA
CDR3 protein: ASSHSVVEQF

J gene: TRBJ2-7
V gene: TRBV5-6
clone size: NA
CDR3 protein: ASSSGQHYEQY

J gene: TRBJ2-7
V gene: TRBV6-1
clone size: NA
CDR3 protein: ASSEFRGHEQY

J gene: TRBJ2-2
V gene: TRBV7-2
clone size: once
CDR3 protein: ASSFLAGADTGELF

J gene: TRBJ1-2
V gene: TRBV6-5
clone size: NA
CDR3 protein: ASSYSGTGVGYT

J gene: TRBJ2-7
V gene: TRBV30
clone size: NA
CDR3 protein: AWRRRTSGSVIHEQY

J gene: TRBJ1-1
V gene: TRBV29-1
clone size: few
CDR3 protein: SLWSGTEAF

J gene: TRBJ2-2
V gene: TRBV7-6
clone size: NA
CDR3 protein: ASSRSLGQGGWAGELF

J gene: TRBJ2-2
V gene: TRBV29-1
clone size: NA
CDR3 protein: SVLGQGFPGELF

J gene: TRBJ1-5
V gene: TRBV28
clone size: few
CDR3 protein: ASSSGGNQPQH

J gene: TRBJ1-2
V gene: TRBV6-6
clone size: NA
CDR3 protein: ATSRDREEGYT

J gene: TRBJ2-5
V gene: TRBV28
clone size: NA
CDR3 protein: ASSSPGQGQETQY

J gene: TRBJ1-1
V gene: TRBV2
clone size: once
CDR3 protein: ASSGGLSRRAF

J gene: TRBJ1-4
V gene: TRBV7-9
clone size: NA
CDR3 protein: ASSLDSDEKLF

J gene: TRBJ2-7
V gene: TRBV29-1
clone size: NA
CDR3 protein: SVVSGTGSYEQY

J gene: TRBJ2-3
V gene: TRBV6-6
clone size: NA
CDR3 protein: ASSPRGTDTQY

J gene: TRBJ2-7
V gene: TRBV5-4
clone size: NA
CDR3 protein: ASSLPGTGSYEQY

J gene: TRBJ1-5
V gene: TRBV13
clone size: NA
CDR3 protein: ASSLAGSGNQPQH

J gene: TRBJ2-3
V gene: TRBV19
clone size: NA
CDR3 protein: ASSPTERTDTQY

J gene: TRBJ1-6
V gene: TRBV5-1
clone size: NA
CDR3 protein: ASSLGRVLDGNSPLH

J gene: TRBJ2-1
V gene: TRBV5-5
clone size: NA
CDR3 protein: ASSVGLAGGNEQF

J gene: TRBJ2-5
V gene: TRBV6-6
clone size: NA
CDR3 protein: ASSLWAGAQETQY

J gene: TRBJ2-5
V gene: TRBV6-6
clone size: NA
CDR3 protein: ASRTGLGETQY

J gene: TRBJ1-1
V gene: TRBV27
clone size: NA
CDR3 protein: ASSRSVNTEAF

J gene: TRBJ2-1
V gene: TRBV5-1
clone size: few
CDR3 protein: ASSFAGLAGPYNEQF

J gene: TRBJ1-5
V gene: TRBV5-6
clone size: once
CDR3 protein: ASSLAGGGLGNQPQH

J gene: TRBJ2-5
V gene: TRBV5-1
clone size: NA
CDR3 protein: ASSLSGSKETQY